This TCR beta chain comes out of a study of blood T cell repertoires in COVID-19. Sequencing was performed with immunoSEQ multiplex PCR; in TCRdb, only in-frame clones are kept and a portion is missing. The sample shows about 130,000 clones, around 83% of them seen only once. Germline V gene lookup returns CDR1 MNHNS and CDR2 SASEGT. The CDR3 is 14 amino acids. The V and J ends lost 1 base and 4 bases respectively, with 7 bases between them. The sequence derives from a man aged 25 to 40 who had recovered from COVID-19. This rearrangement joins TRBV6-1 to TRBJ1-4; D is unresolved. Sequenced material: PBMCs or T cells enriched from blood (not recorded which). DNA for the CDR3: TGTGCCAGCAGTGAAGGCGGTTATAATGAAAAACTGTTTTTT. Protein product: CASSEGGYNEKLFF.